A selection of T cell receptor beta chains follows, all from one sample in a study of T cells in Graves' hyperthyroidism and ophthalmopathy. TCRdb re-derived calls from the multiplex PCR reads in MiXCR, one entry per CDR3 protein. Here the sample spans about 250,000 distinct CDR3 sequences, approximately 14% being singletons. The sequenced material came from blood. These receptors all stem from a woman aged 45 to 65 with Graves' hyperthyroidism that later progressed to Graves' ophthalmopathy. Both conserved end residues are part of each CDR3. The order of the fields is clone size, V gene, J gene, D gene, CDR3 protein, CDR3 DNA. A D gene is named only where the DNA matches it firmly. Only part of the rows carry a size: once, few, many, or a class if the clone is expanded.

many	TRBV30	TRBJ2-5	TRBD2	CAWTAPGLAFPETQYF	TGTGCCTGGACCGCTCCGGGACTAGCATTCCCCGAGACCCAGTACTTC
many	TRBV20-1	TRBJ2-1	TRBD2	CSARGGSTNNEQFF	TGCAGTGCTAGAGGCGGGAGCACAAACAATGAGCAGTTCTTC
few	TRBV12-3/TRBV12-4	TRBJ1-2	NA	CASRSYRAYGYTF	TGTGCCAGCAGGAGTTACAGGGCCTATGGCTACACCTTC
many	TRBV2	TRBJ1-4	TRBD1	CASSAGTGGEKLFF	TGTGCCAGCAGTGCCGGGACAGGGGGTGAAAAACTGTTTTTT
NA	TRBV6-6	TRBJ2-4	NA	CASSYPIQYF	TGTGCCAGCAGTTACCCAATTCAGTACTTC
NA	TRBV5-1	TRBJ1-5	TRBD1	CASSSGQENQPQHF	TGCGCCAGCAGCTCTGGACAGGAGAATCAGCCCCAGCATTTT
many	TRBV28	TRBJ2-1	NA	CASSLRAEYNEQFF	TGTGCCAGCAGTTTACGAGCGGAATACAATGAGCAGTTCTTC
many	TRBV6-1	TRBJ2-3	NA	CASSEGSLADTQYF	TGTGCCAGCAGTGAGGGCAGCCTGGCAGATACGCAGTATTTT
NA	TRBV9	TRBJ2-7	TRBD1	CASSVAGGNEQYF	TGTGCCAGCAGCGTAGCAGGGGGCAACGAGCAGTACTTC
NA	TRBV7-3	TRBJ2-1	NA	CASSLLAGSDEQFF	TGTGCCAGCAGCCTTCTAGCAGGATCCGATGAGCAGTTCTTC
NA	TRBV19	TRBJ2-1	NA	CASSKTGQIFGSEQFF	TGTGCCAGTAGCAAAACCGGTCAAATATTTGGGAGTGAGCAGTTCTTC
few	TRBV5-1	TRBJ2-2	NA	CASSLQDTGELFF	TGCGCCAGCAGCTTACAGGACACCGGGGAGCTGTTTTTT
NA	TRBV15	TRBJ1-2	NA	CATSPLIKAGGYTF	TGTGCCACCAGCCCACTTATCAAGGCCGGTGGCTACACCTTC
few	TRBV24-1	TRBJ2-5	TRBD2	CATSVGTSGFKETQYF	TGTGCCACCAGTGTTGGTACTAGCGGTTTTAAAGAGACCCAGTACTTC
few	TRBV9	TRBJ2-7	NA	CASSSGPEYYEQYF	TGTGCCAGCAGCTCTGGGCCCGAATACTACGAGCAGTACTTC
many	TRBV6-2/TRBV6-3	TRBJ2-1	NA	CASSTPGWEFKDEQFF	TGTGCCAGCAGTACCCCTGGGTGGGAATTTAAGGATGAGCAGTTCTTC
NA	TRBV7-9	TRBJ2-2	NA	CASSLLSALNTGELFF	TGTGCCAGCAGCTTATTATCTGCGTTAAACACCGGGGAGCTGTTTTTT
many	TRBV3-1	TRBJ2-1	TRBD1	CASSQDPQGDEQFF	TGTGCCAGCAGCCAAGATCCCCAGGGGGATGAGCAGTTCTTC
many	TRBV2	TRBJ2-3	TRBD2	CASSERSGGDTQYF	TGTGCCAGCAGTGAAAGGTCGGGGGGAGATACGCAGTATTTT
NA	TRBV19	TRBJ2-7	NA	CASSRAHSAGFGDFEQYF	TGTGCCAGTAGTAGGGCACACTCCGCGGGATTTGGGGATTTCGAGCAGTACTTC
many	TRBV18	TRBJ1-1	TRBD1	CASSSPGGAFF	TGTGCCAGCTCATCACCAGGGGGAGCTTTCTTT
many	TRBV2	TRBJ2-5	NA	CASSINREETQYF	TGTGCCAGCAGCATAAACAGGGAAGAGACCCAGTACTTC
many	TRBV11-2	TRBJ2-1	NA	CASRPSGRGGEQFF	TGTGCCAGCAGACCCAGCGGGCGCGGCGGCGAGCAGTTCTTC
many	TRBV11-2	TRBJ1-6	NA	CASSLDPAANSPLHF	TGTGCCAGCAGCTTAGATCCCGCCGCGAATTCACCCCTCCACTTT
many	TRBV2	TRBJ1-2	NA	CASSLAAPLAYGYTF	TGTGCCAGCAGCCTAGCAGCACCACTCGCCTATGGCTACACCTTC
NA	TRBV9	TRBJ2-3	TRBD2	CASKRASGSMDTQYF	TGTGCCAGCAAACGGGCTAGCGGGAGTATGGATACGCAGTATTTT
NA	TRBV19	TRBJ2-1	NA	CASSPSRDEQFF	TGTGCCAGTAGTCCCTCTAGGGATGAGCAGTTCTTC
few	TRBV6-1	TRBJ2-7	NA	CASSHPTDEQYF	TGTGCCAGCAGCCACCCAACAGACGAGCAGTACTTC
many	TRBV18	TRBJ2-5	TRBD2	CASSPSGSKVETQYF	TGTGCCAGCTCACCTAGCGGGAGCAAGGTAGAGACCCAGTACTTC
many	TRBV7-9	TRBJ1-2	NA	CASTNPTGYGYTF	TGTGCCAGCACTAACCCGACAGGCTATGGCTACACCTTC
many	TRBV7-9	TRBJ2-7	NA	CASSLRQGRLYEQYF	TGTGCCAGCAGCTTACGCCAGGGAAGGCTGTACGAGCAGTACTTC
once	TRBV30	TRBJ1-4	NA	CAWSTGSREKLFF	TGTGCCTGGAGTACAGGTTCGAGGGAAAAACTGTTTTTT
many	TRBV5-1	TRBJ2-1	TRBD2	CASSWGLAAYNEQFF	TGCGCCAGCAGCTGGGGACTAGCGGCCTACAATGAGCAGTTCTTC
many	TRBV28	TRBJ2-7	NA	CASSFRSDTLSYEQYF	TGTGCCAGCAGTTTTCGTTCCGACACCCTCTCCTACGAGCAGTACTTC
many	TRBV6-1	TRBJ2-7	TRBD1	CASSTGQPDEQYF	TGTGCCAGCAGTACGGGACAGCCCGACGAGCAGTACTTC
many	TRBV5-1	TRBJ1-1	NA	CASSQGQGPGTEAFF	TGCGCCAGCAGCCAGGGGCAAGGGCCGGGCACTGAAGCTTTCTTT